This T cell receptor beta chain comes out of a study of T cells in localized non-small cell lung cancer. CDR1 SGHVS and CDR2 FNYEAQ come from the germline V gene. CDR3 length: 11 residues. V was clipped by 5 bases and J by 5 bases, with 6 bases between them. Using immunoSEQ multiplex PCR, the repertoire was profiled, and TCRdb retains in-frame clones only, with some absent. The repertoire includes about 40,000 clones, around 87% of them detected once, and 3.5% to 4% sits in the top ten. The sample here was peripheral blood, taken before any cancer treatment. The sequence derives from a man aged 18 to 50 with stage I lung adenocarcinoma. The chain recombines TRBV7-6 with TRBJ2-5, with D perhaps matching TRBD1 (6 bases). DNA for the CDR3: TGTGCCAGCAGCGACAGGGAGACCCAGTACTTC. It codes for CASSDRETQYF.